This is a list of T cell receptor beta chains from one sample in a study of blood T cell repertoires in COVID-19. Assay used: immunoSEQ multiplex PCR; TCRdb lists only in-frame clones, some missing. The sample includes around 67,000 clones, approximately 79% of them seen just once. The sequenced material came from peripheral blood. These receptors came from a man aged 80 or over with active COVID-19. Both conserved end residues are part of each CDR3. A D gene is named only where the DNA matches it firmly. Expanded clones are given a class, and other clones once, few, many or no size at all.

v_call: TRBV4-3
d_call: TRBD1
j_call: TRBJ2-5
clone_size: NA
cdr3_aa: CASSRRQGETQYF
cdr3_nt: TGCGCCAGCAGCCGTAGACAGGGTGAGACCCAGTACTTC

v_call: TRBV19
d_call: TRBD1
j_call: TRBJ1-6
clone_size: NA
cdr3_aa: CASSGQVGNSPLHF
cdr3_nt: TGTGCCAGCAGTGGACAGGTGGGAAATTCACCCCTCCACTTT

v_call: TRBV11-2
d_call: TRBD1
j_call: TRBJ2-7
clone_size: NA
cdr3_aa: CASSLERTGIYEQYF
cdr3_nt: TGTGCCAGCAGCTTAGAGAGGACAGGGATCTACGAGCAGTACTTC

v_call: TRBV7-9
d_call: NA
j_call: TRBJ1-2
clone_size: NA
cdr3_aa: CASSTGQAYTF
cdr3_nt: TGTGCCAGCAGCACAGGACAAGCCTACACCTTC

v_call: TRBV13
d_call: NA
j_call: TRBJ2-3
clone_size: NA
cdr3_aa: CASSLVVAVDTQYF
cdr3_nt: TGTGCCAGCAGCTTAGTTGTGGCGGTAGATACGCAGTATTTT

v_call: TRBV3-1/TRBV3-2
d_call: NA
j_call: TRBJ2-1
clone_size: NA
cdr3_aa: CASSQVPGALEQFF
cdr3_nt: TGTGCCAGCAGCCAAGTTCCCGGTGCGCTGGAGCAGTTCTTC

v_call: TRBV20-1
d_call: TRBD2
j_call: TRBJ2-7
clone_size: NA
cdr3_aa: CSASALADPTYEQYF
cdr3_nt: TGCAGTGCTAGTGCACTAGCGGACCCGACCTACGAGCAGTACTTC

v_call: TRBV15
d_call: NA
j_call: TRBJ2-1
clone_size: once
cdr3_aa: CATSRDRGALEQFF
cdr3_nt: TGTGCCACCAGCAGAGATCGAGGAGCTCTTGAGCAGTTCTTC

v_call: TRBV28
d_call: TRBD1
j_call: TRBJ1-1
clone_size: NA
cdr3_aa: CASSPGQGGWSSFF
cdr3_nt: TGTGCCAGCAGCCCGGGACAGGGGGGATGGAGCTCTTTCTTT

v_call: TRBV19
d_call: NA
j_call: TRBJ2-3
clone_size: once
cdr3_aa: CASSISGERDTQYF
cdr3_nt: TGTGCCAGTAGTATCTCGGGTGAACGAGATACGCAGTATTTT

v_call: TRBV15
d_call: NA
j_call: TRBJ2-1
clone_size: NA
cdr3_aa: CATSGARFNEQFF
cdr3_nt: TGTGCCACCAGCGGGGCCCGGTTCAATGAGCAGTTCTTC

v_call: TRBV2
d_call: TRBD2
j_call: TRBJ2-3
clone_size: once
cdr3_aa: CASTSGGITDTQYF
cdr3_nt: TGTGCCAGCACTAGCGGGGGGATCACAGATACGCAGTATTTT

v_call: TRBV5-4
d_call: TRBD2
j_call: TRBJ2-1
clone_size: NA
cdr3_aa: CASSLKASGWEEQFF
cdr3_nt: TGTGCCAGCAGCTTGAAGGCTAGCGGGTGGGAGGAGCAGTTCTTC

v_call: TRBV11-2
d_call: TRBD2
j_call: TRBJ2-2
clone_size: NA
cdr3_aa: CASSLLWGLAGGSTGELFF
cdr3_nt: TGTGCCAGCAGCTTACTCTGGGGACTAGCGGGAGGATCTACCGGGGAGCTGTTTTTT

v_call: TRBV3-1/TRBV3-2
d_call: NA
j_call: TRBJ1-1
clone_size: NA
cdr3_aa: CASIKHARGNTEAFF
cdr3_nt: TGTGCCAGCATAAAACACGCCAGGGGGAACACTGAAGCTTTCTTT

v_call: TRBV21-1
d_call: NA
j_call: TRBJ2-3
clone_size: NA
cdr3_aa: CASSKTLSTGNTDTQYF
cdr3_nt: TGTGCCAGCAGCAAAACTCTATCTACAGGAAACACAGATACGCAGTATTTT

v_call: TRBV9
d_call: NA
j_call: TRBJ1-5
clone_size: NA
cdr3_aa: CASSVGGYQPQHF
cdr3_nt: TGTGCCAGCAGCGTAGGGGGCTATCAGCCCCAGCATTTT

v_call: TRBV6-5
d_call: TRBD1
j_call: TRBJ2-1
clone_size: NA
cdr3_aa: CASSYHGQGIGNEQFF
cdr3_nt: TGTGCCAGCAGTTATCACGGACAGGGGATCGGGAATGAGCAGTTCTTC

v_call: TRBV9
d_call: TRBD2
j_call: TRBJ2-1
clone_size: NA
cdr3_aa: CARPHLWTSGRADNEQFF
cdr3_nt: TGTGCCAGACCACACCTATGGACTAGCGGGAGGGCCGACAATGAGCAGTTCTTC

v_call: TRBV29-1
d_call: TRBD2
j_call: TRBJ2-5
clone_size: NA
cdr3_aa: CSVEDGLGETQYF
cdr3_nt: TGCAGCGTTGAAGATGGACTAGGAGAGACCCAGTACTTC

v_call: TRBV19
d_call: NA
j_call: TRBJ2-3
clone_size: NA
cdr3_aa: CASSMKTGLQYF
cdr3_nt: TGTGCCAGTAGTATGAAGACAGGCCTACAGTATTTT

v_call: TRBV20-1
d_call: NA
j_call: TRBJ2-5
clone_size: NA
cdr3_aa: CSASKPTGQETQYF
cdr3_nt: TGCAGTGCTAGTAAACCGACAGGACAAGAGACCCAGTACTTC

v_call: TRBV29-1
d_call: TRBD2
j_call: TRBJ2-3
clone_size: NA
cdr3_aa: CSVLRGGGGTDTQYF
cdr3_nt: TGCAGCGTCCTACGGGGCGGGGGGGGCACAGATACGCAGTATTTT

v_call: TRBV19
d_call: NA
j_call: TRBJ1-1
clone_size: NA
cdr3_aa: CASSTRGSAEAFF
cdr3_nt: TGTGCCAGTAGTACCCGGGGTTCCGCTGAAGCTTTCTTT

v_call: TRBV5-1
d_call: TRBD1
j_call: TRBJ2-5
clone_size: once
cdr3_aa: CASSARGTGEETQYF
cdr3_nt: TGCGCCAGCAGCGCGCGGGGGACAGGGGAGGAGACCCAGTACTTC

v_call: TRBV6-1
d_call: NA
j_call: TRBJ2-1
clone_size: few
cdr3_aa: CASSESIGHAGNEQFF
cdr3_nt: TGTGCCAGCAGTGAATCCATCGGCCACGCGGGGAATGAGCAGTTCTTC

v_call: TRBV5-1
d_call: TRBD2
j_call: TRBJ2-1
clone_size: NA
cdr3_aa: CASRPTSGSSYNEQFF
cdr3_nt: TGCGCCAGCAGACCTACTAGCGGGAGCTCCTACAATGAGCAGTTCTTC